This T cell receptor (beta chain) emerged from a study of T cell changes during pregnancy in multiple sclerosis. Trimming shortened V by 3 bases and J by 5 bases, and 19 bases separated the two germline ends. CDR1 LNHDA and CDR2 SQIVND come from the germline V gene (reference sequence). CDR3 length: 16 residues. The method was immunoSEQ multiplex PCR; TCRdb's version includes in-frame clones alone and lacks a portion of them. The sample has around 70,000 clones; roughly 89% are singletons. The chain is built from TRBV19 and TRBJ2-5; a possible D gene is TRBD1 (5 bases). This clonotype was sampled from a female donor with multiple sclerosis, enrolled in a pregnancy study. The sample in question was peripheral blood, obtained in the second trimester of pregnancy. CDR3 coding DNA: TGTGCCAGTAGTATGGGTACTTCCCAGGGTCGGGAGACCCAGTACTTC. Protein product: CASSMGTSQGRETQYF.